A single sample gave rise to the 26 T cell receptor beta chains below, sequenced in a study of shared clonotypes between healthy human individuals. TCRdb's table, derived via immunoSEQ multiplex PCR, lists solely in-frame clones and lacks some. This sample has roughly 1,100,000 clones; 65% to 80% occur once, and the top ten carry less than 1.5%. The specimen was memory CD4+ T cells sorted from blood. Subset meaning: CD45RA-negative fraction. These receptors all stem from a man aged 18 to 30 in good health.

The chain carries TRBV21-1 and TRBJ2-3; the table calls TRBD1, which could not be checked here. TRBV21-1 is described as a pseudogene. CDR3 length equals 16 residues. CDR3 nucleotides: TGTGCCAGCAGCAAAGGTTCCAGGGGGGTCACAGATACGCAGTATTTT. Its protein product is CASSKGSRGVTDTQYF.

This clone was found once. The chain joins TRBV5-4 to TRBJ2-7; TRBD2 matches 11 bases. Germline lookup yields CDR1 SGHNT and CDR2 YYREEE (reference sequence). V shed 2 bases, J shed 12 bases, and the junction held 19 bases outside the gene matches. This CDR3 has 17 amino acids. In DNA, the CDR3 is TGTGCCAGCAGCTTATCCCTCGACAGGGGCCTAGCGGGAGGAAGGTACTTC. Its protein product is CASSLSLDRGLAGGRYF.

The gene calls are TRBV6-5 and TRBJ1-3; tentative D call: TRBD1 (5 bases). The germline CDR1 and CDR2 sequences are MNHEY and SVGAGI. Trimming removed 7 bases at V and 1 base at J, with 11 bases between. The CDR3 contains 14 residues. This CDR3 is CASIRGPSGNTIYF. The DNA for the CDR3 is TGTGCCAGCATAAGGGGACCATCTGGAAACACCATATATTTT.

This CDR3 reads CASSVAAPSGNTIYF. The CDR3, as DNA: TGTGCCAGCAGCGTAGCGGCCCCCTCTGGAAACACCATATATTTT. The chain carries TRBV9 and TRBJ1-3; D not resolved. This CDR3 has 15 residues. Germline V gene lookup returns CDR1 SGDLS and CDR2 YYNGEE. The germline V and J ends were trimmed by 0 bases and 0 bases, with 7 bases remaining between them.

The chain has TRBV14 and TRBJ2-5; 12 positions match TRBD2. After removal of 4 bases from V and 2 bases from J, the junction contained 2 bases not matched to a gene. The germline V gene has CDR1 SGHDN and CDR2 FVKESK. The CDR3 is 15 amino acids. CDR3 amino acids: CASSPGLAGQETQYF. As DNA, the CDR3 is TGTGCCAGCAGCCCCGGACTAGCGGGACAAGAGACCCAGTACTTC.

The CDR3 DNA reads TGTGCCAGCAGTGAAGCGCTTGGCAAACAGGGAACTAATGAAAAACTGTTTTTT. It yields the protein CASSEALGKQGTNEKLFF. The chain has TRBV2 and TRBJ1-4, with a possible D match to TRBD1 (6 bases). V lost 0 bases, J lost 1 base, and 15 bases lay in between. This CDR3 spans 18 amino acids. The germline CDR1 and CDR2 sequences are SNHLY and FYNNEI.

In regard to this clone: With only one base between it and a far larger clone, this is likely a read error. The chain has TRBV6-1 and TRBJ2-7; D not certain. The CDR3 totals 12 residues. With 3 bases removed from V and 2 bases from J, the gap between germline ends came to 5 bases. Germline CDR1 MNHNS, CDR2 SASEGT. CDR3 bases: TGTGCCAGCAGTGACAGACCCTACGAGCAGTACTTC. Amino acids: CASSDRPYEQYF.

The rearrangement uses TRBV12-5 and TRBJ2-7, with D possibly being TRBD1 or TRBD2 (5 bases each). Trimming pared 6 bases from V and 6 bases from J, leaving 12 bases between. The CDR3 is 12 residues long. The germline gives CDR1 LGHNT, CDR2 FRNRAP. Here the CDR3 reads CASGKGTGEQYF. DNA for the CDR3: TGTGCTAGTGGCAAAGGGACGGGCGAGCAGTACTTC.

This clone was detected only a few times. The chain recombines TRBV5-6 with TRBJ2-3, with D perhaps matching TRBD1 (5 bases). The CDR3 is 12 residues long. Germline V gene lookup returns CDR1 SGHDT and CDR2 YYEEEE. Trimming shortened V by 2 bases and J by 6 bases, and 7 bases separated the two germline ends. The CDR3 DNA sequence: TGTGCCAGCAGCTTTGGGGCGGATACGCAGTATTTT. This translates into CASSFGADTQYF.

The chain links TRBV4-2 to TRBJ2-5; no definite D call. The length of the CDR3 is 15 residues. CDR1 and CDR2 from the germline V gene are LGHNA and YNFKEQ. V was pared by 1 base and J by 2 bases, with 11 bases between. For the CDR3, the DNA is TGTGCCAGCAGCCAAGCGGGCTACTCTCAAGAGACCCAGTACTTC. Translated: CASSQAGYSQETQYF.

The CDR3 DNA is TGTGCCAGCAGCCAAGGTGATAGCGGGGGGAAGGATACGCAGTATTTT. Its protein is CASSQGDSGGKDTQYF. The V gene is TRBV4-2, the J gene TRBJ2-3; 10 nucleotides line up with TRBD2. CDR1 is LGHNA and CDR2 is YNFKEQ in the germline V gene. The CDR3 is 16 residues long. Germline trimming cut 1 base from V and 6 bases from J; bases unmatched to any gene: 7.

The genes are TRBV27 and TRBJ1-3; possible D gene TRBD1, 5 bases. CDR3 length: 14 residues. V lost 5 bases to trimming and J lost 1 base, with 9 bases between them. Germline CDR1 is MNHEY and CDR2 is SMNVEV (reference sequence). CDR3 protein: CASSPQGSGNTIYF. The CDR3 nucleotides read TGTGCCAGCAGTCCCCAGGGTTCTGGAAACACCATATATTTT.

This chain connects TRBV25-1 to TRBJ1-1; tentatively, D is TRBD1 (6 bases). The V end lost 7 bases, the J end lost 6 bases, and 18 bases lay between the germline ends. This CDR3 contains 14 residues. The germline CDR1 and CDR2 sequences are MGHDK and SYGVNS. The CDR3 region has the DNA TGTGCCAGCACCCCCAGGGGCGCGGGAGCTGAAGCTTTCTTT. Its protein is CASTPRGAGAEAFF.

The chain employs TRBV19 and TRBJ2-7; D is unresolved. The CDR3 runs to 11 residues. Germline V lookup: CDR1 LNHDA, CDR2 SQIVND (reference sequence). Trimming left V 8 bases short and J 4 bases short, with 9 bases between. CDR3 in DNA: TGTGCCAGTTCGAACCGATACGAGCAGTACTTC. Translating gives CASSNRYEQYF. Together with reference TRBV19 and TRBJ2-7, the CDR3 gives the full variable domain: DGGITQSPKYLFRKEGQNVTLSCEQNLNHDAMYWYRQDPGQGLRLIYYSQIVNDFQKGDIAEGYSVSREKKESFPLTVTSAQKNPTAFYLCASSNRYEQYFGPGTRLTVT.

V and J are TRBV6-1 and TRBJ2-4, with D perhaps TRBD1 or TRBD2 (5 bases each). The CDR3 is 13 amino acids. The V end lost 8 bases, the J end lost 4 bases, and 12 bases lay between the germline ends. CDR1 is MNHNS, CDR2 SASEGT, per germline. The CDR3 sequence: CASRGTPKNIQYF. The CDR3 DNA sequence: TGTGCCAGCCGAGGGACGCCTAAAAACATTCAGTACTTC.

The gene calls are TRBV11-2 and TRBJ1-6; D is unresolved. The CDR3 length is 15 residues. V lost 0 bases to trimming and J lost 9 bases, with 12 bases between them. Germline V gene lookup returns CDR1 SGHAT and CDR2 FQNNGV. CDR3 amino acids: CASSLEVGFASPLHF. Written as DNA, the CDR3 is TGTGCCAGCAGCTTAGAGGTTGGGTTTGCTTCACCCCTCCACTTT.

The sample holds one count of this clone. A read error may explain this, as a much larger clone is one base away. V usage is TRBV5-1 and J usage is TRBJ2-3, with D unclear. The CDR3 runs to 14 residues. Germline V gene sequence: CDR1 SGHRS, CDR2 YFSETQ. Here the CDR3 DNA reads TGCGCCAGCAGCCCCCGCTCCCCAGTAGATACGCAGTGTTTT. This gives the protein CASSPRSPVDTQCF.

This rearrangement joins TRBV30 to TRBJ2-6, with D perhaps given as TRBD1 or TRBD2 (5 bases each). This CDR3 is built from 15 residues. CDR1 is GTSNPN, CDR2 SVGIG, per germline (reference sequence). Trimming took 0 bases from V and 2 from J, leaving 8 bases between them. The CDR3 is CAWSVLGPGANVLTF. The CDR3 DNA is TGTGCCTGGAGTGTATTGGGACCTGGGGCCAACGTCCTGACTTTC.

This clone was detected many times. The sample has other DNA sequences that encode this CDR3 too. The V and J genes are TRBV29-1 and TRBJ1-5, with D unresolved. V was trimmed by 7 bases and J by 0 bases, leaving 13 bases between them. Per germline, CDR1 SQVTM and CDR2 ANQGSEA. This CDR3 contains 14 residues. This CDR3 is CSATYSYSNQPQHF. The CDR3, as DNA: TGCAGCGCGACGTACAGTTATAGCAATCAGCCCCAGCATTTT.

The chain recombines TRBV5-1 with TRBJ1-2; 8 bases fit TRBD1. Germline values: CDR1 SGHRS, CDR2 YFSETQ. The ends lost 4 bases at V and 8 bases at J; junction bases unmatched: 13. The CDR3 is 15 residues long. CDR3 coding DNA: TGCGCCAGCAGCAGCCTCGGGACAGGCTTAGGAGGCTACACCTTC. Its translation is CASSSLGTGLGGYTF.

The chain carries TRBV6-1 and TRBJ1-5; D unresolved. Trimming shortened V by 4 bases and J by 5 bases, and 9 bases separated the two germline ends. Germline V CDR1 and CDR2: MNHNS, SASEGT. CDR3 size: 13 residues. The CDR3 here is CASSGTKDQPQHF. The CDR3 bases are TGTGCCAGCAGTGGGACGAAAGATCAGCCCCAGCATTTT.

The chain recombines TRBV28 with TRBJ2-7; possibly TRBD2 for D (6 bases). Trimming cost V 5 bases and J 0 bases, with 14 bases left between them. The CDR3 sequence is 15 residues long. The germline CDR1 and CDR2 sequences are MDHEN and SYDVKM. The CDR3 protein is CASSPPRGSSYEQYF. Written as DNA, the CDR3 is TGTGCCAGCAGTCCCCCGCGGGGTAGCTCCTACGAGCAGTACTTC.

The CDR3 region is CASSLIIEETQYF. CDR3 sequence (DNA): TGTGCCAGCAGCTTAATTATTGAAGAGACCCAGTACTTC. This chain connects TRBV7-3 to TRBJ2-5; D gene uncertain. This CDR3 spans 13 amino acids. V was trimmed by 1 base and J by 3 bases, leaving 6 bases between them. CDR1 is SGHTA and CDR2 is FQGTGA in the germline V gene.

The V gene is TRBV6-1, the J gene TRBJ1-2, with D maybe TRBD1 (5 bases). The CDR3 is 15 residues long. Germline CDR1 MNHNS, CDR2 SASEGT. Trimming cost V 5 bases and J 2 bases, with 15 bases left between them. The CDR3 protein is CASSFRRDANYGYTF. Here the CDR3 DNA reads TGTGCCAGCAGTTTCCGGAGGGACGCGAACTATGGCTACACCTTC.

The chain is built from TRBV29-1 and TRBJ1-2; a weak D match, TRBD1 (5 bases). Germline lookup yields CDR1 SQVTM and CDR2 ANQGSEA. Trimming removed 7 bases at V and 4 bases at J, with 13 bases between. The CDR3 runs 12 residues. CDR3 amino acids: CSAGGESYGYTF. The DNA for the CDR3 is TGCAGCGCGGGGGGAGAGAGCTATGGCTACACCTTC.

The chain has TRBV27 and TRBJ2-7; perhaps TRBD1 as D (5 bases). V was trimmed by 0 bases and J by 2 bases, leaving 11 bases between them. Germline V gene lookup returns CDR1 MNHEY and CDR2 SMNVEV (reference sequence). This CDR3 is built from 15 residues. CDR3 DNA: TGTGCCAGCAGTTTATCGGGCAGGGCCCCCTACGAGCAGTACTTC. Its protein is CASSLSGRAPYEQYF.